The 14 T cell receptor beta chains below were found in one sample sequenced in a study of cytomegalovirus exposure and HLA in healthy donors. 60 Vbeta and 13 Jbeta primers were used in PCR. The method was immunoSEQ multiplex PCR; TCRdb's version includes in-frame clones alone and lacks a portion of them. Of roughly 140,000 clones in the sample, almost 80% were seen once. The sequencing input was PBMCs. The receptors were sampled from a male donor in good health and CMV-seronegative.

The chain uses TRBV15 and TRBJ2-1, with 7 nucleotides matching TRBD1. Germline-derived CDR1 and CDR2 are LNHNV and YYDKDF (reference sequence). The CDR3 spans 14 residues. Unmatched junction bases numbered 3, after V lost 4 bases and J lost 3 bases. The CDR3 DNA is TGTGCCACCAGCAAGAGGGACAGCTACAATGAGCAGTTCTTC. Amino acid sequence: CATSKRDSYNEQFF. The variable domain in full, with the rest retrieved from reference TRBV15 and TRBJ2-1, is DAMVIQNPRYQVTQFGKPVTLSCSQTLNHNVMYWYQQKSSQAPKLLFHYYDKDFNNEADTPDNFQSRRPNTSFCFLDIRSPGLGDTAMYLCATSKRDSYNEQFFGPGTRLTVL.

In the case of this clone: This specimen includes other DNA sequences encoding the same CDR3. CDR3 loop: CASSPTATNEKLFF. CDR3 DNA: TGTGCCAGCTCACCGACAGCGACTAATGAAAAACTGTTTTTT. The V and J genes are TRBV18 and TRBJ1-4; maybe TRBD1 (5 bases). The V gene lost 3 bases and the J gene lost 2 bases, with 7 bases spanning the gap. The CDR3 contains 14 residues. CDR1 KGHSH and CDR2 LQKENI come from the germline V gene.

The V call is TRBV4-2, the J call TRBJ2-1; maybe TRBD2 (6 bases). V was pared by 2 bases and J by 3 bases, with 14 bases between. Germline CDR1 reads LGHNA; CDR2 reads YNFKEQ. This CDR3 is built from 16 residues. In nucleotides, the CDR3 is TGTGCCAGCAGCCAACGTGTAGCGGACATCTACAATGAGCAGTTCTTC. This codes for CASSQRVADIYNEQFF.

In its sample, this clone was seen once. V gene TRBV7-8 combines with J gene TRBJ1-1, with D possibly TRBD1 on 6 matching bases. The length of the CDR3 is 15 residues. Trimming removed 5 bases at V and 1 base at J, with 14 bases between. Looked up from germline, CDR1 is SGHVS and CDR2 is FQNEAQ. The DNA for the CDR3 is TGTGCCAGCAGCCTACCGACAGGTTCGAACACTGAAGCTTTCTTT. Translation gives CASSLPTGSNTEAFF.

The V call is TRBV9, the J call TRBJ1-5; possibly TRBD1 for D (5 bases). The CDR3 spans 15 residues. Germline lookup yields CDR1 SGDLS and CDR2 YYNGEE. The germline V and J ends were trimmed by 0 bases and 5 bases, with 12 bases remaining between them. The CDR3, as DNA: TGTGCCAGCAGCGTAGAGGGCAGGGTCGATCAGCCCCAGCATTTT. Residues: CASSVEGRVDQPQHF.

The chain recombines TRBV30 with TRBJ1-5, with 7 bases aligning to TRBD1. The CDR3 has 14 amino acids. The germline V gene encodes CDR1 GTSNPN and CDR2 SVGIG (reference sequence). The J segment lost 5 bases and the V segment lost 1 base, leaving 5 bases of the junction unmatched. The CDR3 region has the DNA TGTGCCTGGAGTGGGGACAGCGCACATCAGCCCCAGCATTTT. This sequence encodes CAWSGDSAHQPQHF.

V and J are TRBV4-1 and TRBJ2-3, with TRBD2 matching over 13 bases. After removal of 4 bases from V and 0 bases from J, the junction contained 10 bases not matched to a gene. The CDR3 contains 19 residues. Germline lookup yields CDR1 MGHRA and CDR2 YSYEKL. The CDR3 DNA follows: TGCGCCAGCAGCCGGGAAAGCGCGGGACTAGCGGGGAGCACAGATACGCAGTATTTT. This codes for CASSRESAGLAGSTDTQYF.

This rearrangement joins TRBV5-1 to TRBJ2-3; 9 positions match TRBD1. The J segment lost 0 bases and the V segment lost 7 bases, leaving 3 bases of the junction unmatched. CDR3 length: 14 amino acids. Looked up from germline, CDR1 is SGHRS and CDR2 is YFSETQ. Here the CDR3 DNA reads TGCGCCAGCGGGACAGGGTCTAGCACAGATACGCAGTATTTT. Its protein is CASGTGSSTDTQYF.

The gene calls are TRBV19 and TRBJ2-7, with TRBD1 identical over 10 bases. Germline V gene sequence: CDR1 LNHDA, CDR2 SQIVND (reference sequence). Trimming took 5 bases from V and 3 from J; bases not matched to a gene: 4. The CDR3 runs 14 residues. In nucleotides, the CDR3 is TGTGCCAGTAGTGGCCGGGACAGGGGCTACGAGCAGTACTTC. Residues: CASSGRDRGYEQYF.

The chain joins TRBV18 to TRBJ1-2, with TRBD1 matching 8 bases. The CDR3 covers 14 residues. J gave up 8 bases and V 3 bases, and 8 bases lay outside the gene matches. Germline CDR1 and CDR2: KGHSH and LQKENI. The CDR3 spells CASSPDLRGLGYTF. CDR3 coding DNA: TGTGCCAGCTCACCGGACCTCAGGGGGCTCGGCTACACCTTC.

This clone was counted a few times. The J gene is TRBJ2-7, the V gene TRBV11-2; maybe TRBD2 (7 bases). This CDR3 has 15 residues. V was pared by 5 bases and J by 3 bases, with 17 bases between. CDR1 and CDR2 (germline): SGHAT, FQNNGV. This CDR3 is CASSPWGGLGYEQYF. CDR3 in DNA: TGTGCCAGCAGCCCCTGGGGGGGCCTGGGCTACGAGCAGTACTTC.

The V call is TRBV29-1, the J call TRBJ2-3, with D tentatively TRBD2 (6 bases). Per germline, CDR1 SQVTM and CDR2 ANQGSEA. The V end lost 3 bases, the J end lost 4 bases, and 8 bases lay between the germline ends. The CDR3 is 12 amino acids. DNA for the CDR3: TGCAGCGTTGATCGGGGGTCAGATACGCAGTATTTT. Its protein is CSVDRGSDTQYF.

The chain carries TRBV11-3 and TRBJ1-2; D possibly corresponds to TRBD1 (5 bases). Trimming cost V 0 bases and J 1 base, with 15 bases left between them. CDR1 is SGHNT and CDR2 is YENEEA in the germline V gene. This CDR3 spans 17 amino acids. The CDR3 coding sequence is TGTGCCAGCAGCTTAGATCTGGGGGGATTCAGTAACTATGGCTACACCTTC. This translates into CASSLDLGGFSNYGYTF.

This chain uses TRBV27 with TRBJ1-2, with 9 positions matching TRBD1. The length of the CDR3 is 15 residues. Germline CDR1 is MNHEY and CDR2 is SMNVEV (reference sequence). With V trimmed by 5 bases and J by 4 bases, 8 bases remained unmatched. The CDR3: CASSLGQGWSYGYTF. The CDR3 nucleotides read TGTGCCAGCAGTCTGGGACAGGGATGGAGCTATGGCTACACCTTC.